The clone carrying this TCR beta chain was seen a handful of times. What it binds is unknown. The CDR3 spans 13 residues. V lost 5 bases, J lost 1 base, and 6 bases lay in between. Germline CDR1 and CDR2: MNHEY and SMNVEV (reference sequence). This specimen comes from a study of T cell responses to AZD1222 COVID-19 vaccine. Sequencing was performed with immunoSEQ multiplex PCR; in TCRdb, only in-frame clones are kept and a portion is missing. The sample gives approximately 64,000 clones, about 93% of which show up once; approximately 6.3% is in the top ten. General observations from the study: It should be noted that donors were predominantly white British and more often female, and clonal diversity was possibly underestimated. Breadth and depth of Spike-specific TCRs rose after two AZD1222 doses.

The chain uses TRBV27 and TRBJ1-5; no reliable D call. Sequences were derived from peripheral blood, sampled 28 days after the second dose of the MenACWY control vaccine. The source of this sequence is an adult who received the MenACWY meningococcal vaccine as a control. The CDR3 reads CASSRDSNQPQHF. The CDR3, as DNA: TGTGCCAGCAGTAGAGACAGCAATCAGCCCCAGCATTTT.